Shown below are 28 T cell receptor beta chains from a single sample sequenced in a study of T cells in Graves' hyperthyroidism and ophthalmopathy (dated by TCRdb to the late 2010s). Libraries were built with multiplex PCR. The run used an Illumina HiSeq 2000. The TCR beta CDR3 regions were amplified from RNA transcripts. A first-round RT-PCR of the TCR CDR3 used the HTBI primer set with the Qiagen OneStep RT-PCR kit. TCRdb itself trimmed the public reads at Q25 with fastp, ran MiXCR and retained productive beta chains. Each entry merges the rows of one CDR3 protein and shows their most common DNA and genes. This sample holds hundreds of thousands of distinct CDR3 sequences; more than 12% were observed only once. 12% of the sample lies in the top ten. The sequenced sample consisted of blood. Receptors originate from a woman between 50 and 59 years old with Graves' ophthalmopathy.

This clonotype was recorded many times. Written as DNA, the CDR3 is TGTGCCAGCACCCTATCCGGGTACAAAGGAGGCTACACCTTC. Its translation is CASTLSGYKGGYTF. The chain combines TRBV28 with TRBJ1-2; D is unclear. This CDR3 contains 14 residues. The germline gives CDR1 MDHEN, CDR2 SYDVKM. The V end lost 7 bases, the J end lost 8 bases, and 20 bases lay between the germline ends.

On this clonotype itself: At one boundary the junction diverges from the germline segment, which might be a read error. The chain carries TRBV19 and TRBJ2-7; D might be TRBD2 (7 bases). The CDR3 contains 15 residues. Germline V gives CDR1 LNHDA, CDR2 SQIVND (reference sequence). CDR3 nucleotides: TGTGCCTGTAGTCCACAAGGGGGAGGGACCTACGAGCAGTACTTC. Residues: CACSPQGGGTYEQYF.

This clonotype was seen ten or more times. The chain has TRBV12-5 and TRBJ1-5; 9 bases align to TRBD1. V dropped 0 bases and J dropped 6; count of bases not matched to a gene: 9. CDR1 is LGHNT and CDR2 is FRNRAP in the germline V gene. CDR3 length: 17 amino acids. The CDR3 bases are TGTGCTAGTGGTTTGGTACTAAGGACAGGGGCAGGTCAGCCCCAGCATTTT. Amino acid sequence: CASGLVLRTGAGQPQHF.

As to this clonotype: Compared with germline, one end of the junction differs, possibly owing to a read error. This chain joins TRBV4-3 and TRBJ2-1; a weak D match, TRBD2 (5 bases). The CDR3 totals 13 residues. Germline CDR1 LGHNA, CDR2 YSLEER. The CDR3 nucleotides read TGCACCAGCAGCCCCTTCCGGGAAACGGAGCAGTTCTTC. This gives the protein CTSSPFRETEQFF.

This chain uses TRBV20-1 with TRBJ2-5, with 11 bases matching TRBD2. The trim removed 3 bases at V and 5 bases at J, leaving 8 bases unmatched. The CDR3 is made up of 15 amino acids. The germline V gene has CDR1 DFQATT and CDR2 SNEGSKA (reference sequence). The DNA for the CDR3 is TGCAGTGCTAGGTCATCTAGCGGGAGGTCGGAGACCCAGTACTTC. This codes for CSARSSSGRSETQYF.

This clonotype was picked up many times. The chain is built from TRBV5-1 and TRBJ1-1, with 7 bases lining up with TRBD1. Losses at the gene ends were 5 bases for V and 1 base for J; bases not matched to a gene: 11. The germline CDR1 and CDR2 sequences are SGHRS and YFSETQ. The CDR3 has 16 amino acids. Here the CDR3 reads CASRSVYRGPNTEAFF. In DNA, the CDR3 is TGCGCCAGCAGGAGTGTGTACAGGGGACCGAACACTGAAGCTTTCTTT.

V usage is TRBV7-9 and J usage is TRBJ2-7; D may correspond to TRBD1 or TRBD2 (6 bases each). The CDR3 runs 17 residues. Between the trimmed V and J ends, which lost 0 bases and 6 bases, there was a span of 21 bases. Germline V gene lookup returns CDR1 SEHNR and CDR2 FQNEAQ (reference sequence). CDR3 in amino acids: CASSLAKGGRPLREQYF. CDR3 nucleotide sequence: TGTGCCAGCAGCTTAGCGAAGGGGGGCCGCCCCCTACGCGAGCAGTACTTC.

V gene TRBV6-1 combines with J gene TRBJ2-1; 7 positions match TRBD2. The germline gives CDR1 MNHNS, CDR2 SASEGT. J was trimmed by 3 bases and V by 8 bases; bases with no gene match: 7. The CDR3 spans 14 residues. The CDR3 nucleotides are TGTGCCAGCCGACTAGCTGAAGACTACAATGAGCAGTTCTTC. It codes for CASRLAEDYNEQFF.

This clonotype occurred many times. This rearrangement joins TRBV11-2 to TRBJ2-7; D is ambiguous. CDR3 length equals 14 residues. V was pared by 0 bases and J by 5 bases, with 11 bases between. CDR1 is SGHAT, CDR2 FQNNGV, per germline. The CDR3 sequence: CASSLDHIRHEQYF. The CDR3 region has the DNA TGTGCCAGCAGCTTAGATCACATTCGGCACGAGCAGTACTTC.

Many counts were recorded for this clonotype. This chain joins TRBV7-2 and TRBJ2-1; 7 nucleotides agree with TRBD2. The CDR3 is 14 residues long. V shed 4 bases and J 10 bases; nucleotides not matched to a gene: 10. Per germline, CDR1 SGHTA and CDR2 FQGNSA. The CDR3 coding sequence is TGTGCCAGCAGCTCACCCTCATGGGGAGGGGAGCAGTTCTTC. This sequence encodes CASSSPSWGGEQFF.

V and J are TRBV19 and TRBJ2-2, with D possibly TRBD1 on 6 matching bases. Germline assignment: CDR1 LNHDA and CDR2 SQIVND (reference sequence). The CDR3 length is 14 residues. V lost 8 bases to trimming and J lost 4 bases, with 14 bases between them. The CDR3 here is CASRDIPLTGELFF. For the CDR3, the DNA is TGTGCCAGTCGGGACATTCCGCTCACCGGGGAGCTGTTTTTT.

This clonotype has at least ten counts. The chain carries TRBV28 and TRBJ1-4, with D possibly being TRBD1 (5 bases). V gave up 6 bases and J gave up 0 bases, with 11 bases separating them. The germline V gene has CDR1 MDHEN and CDR2 SYDVKM. This CDR3 has 15 residues. This CDR3 is CASRRQPATNEKLFF. In DNA, the CDR3 is TGTGCCAGCAGACGACAGCCGGCAACTAATGAAAAACTGTTTTTT.

This clonotype was detected many times. V and J are TRBV11-2 and TRBJ2-7, with D perhaps matching TRBD1 (6 bases). This CDR3 comprises 15 residues. Germline-derived CDR1 and CDR2 are SGHAT and FQNNGV. V was clipped by 4 bases and J by 0 bases, with 13 bases between them. DNA for the CDR3: TGTGCCAGCAGCTACCGGACAGCCAGCTCCTACGAGCAGTACTTC. Its translation is CASSYRTASSYEQYF.

This chain connects TRBV24-1 to TRBJ2-2; 14 positions match TRBD2. Germline V gene lookup returns CDR1 KGHDR and CDR2 SFDVKD. The CDR3 runs to 19 residues. V lost 5 bases, J lost 3 bases, and 10 bases stayed unmatched. CDR3 region: CATSAPGLAGVYDTGELFF. CDR3 coding DNA: TGTGCCACCAGTGCCCCGGGACTAGCGGGAGTTTACGACACCGGGGAGCTGTTTTTT.

This clonotype has at least ten counts. The chain combines TRBV28 with TRBJ2-6; no firm D call. Germline V gene sequence: CDR1 MDHEN, CDR2 SYDVKM. With 8 bases removed from V and 4 bases from J, the gap between germline ends came to 12 bases. CDR3 length: 14 amino acids. The CDR3 protein is CASGPLDGANVLTF. In DNA, the CDR3 is TGTGCCAGCGGCCCCTTGGACGGGGCCAACGTCCTGACTTTC.

The V gene is TRBV19, the J gene TRBJ2-2; no clear D. The CDR3 consists of 14 residues. The germline V gene has CDR1 LNHDA and CDR2 SQIVND (reference sequence). V gave up 3 bases and J gave up 5 bases, with 10 bases separating them. The CDR3 region is CASSILIGTGELFF. The CDR3 nucleotides read TGTGCCAGTAGTATTCTTATAGGGACCGGGGAGCTGTTTTTT.

This clonotype was recorded at least ten times. V is TRBV12-3 or TRBV12-4 and J is TRBJ2-3; 10 bases line up with TRBD2. V gave up 2 bases and J gave up 6 bases; unmatched junction bases: 11. CDR3 length: 17 amino acids. DNA for the CDR3: TGTGCCAGCAGTTTAAGGGCCGGGCCAGCGGGAGGGGATACGCAGTATTTT. This translates into CASSLRAGPAGGDTQYF.

This clonotype was observed at least ten times. The rearrangement links TRBV11-2 to TRBJ2-1, with D possibly being TRBD2 (7 bases). There are 17 residues in the CDR3. Germline V lookup: CDR1 SGHAT, CDR2 FQNNGV. V lost 1 base and J lost 0, with 13 bases in between. CDR3 region: CASSLVWGGGSYNEQFF. The CDR3 DNA sequence: TGTGCCAGCAGCTTAGTGTGGGGGGGCGGCTCCTACAATGAGCAGTTCTTC. The entire variable domain, with the rest obtained from reference TRBV11-2 and TRBJ2-1, is as follows: EAGVAQSPRYKIIEKRQSVAFWCNPISGHATLYWYQQILGQGPKLLIQFQNNGVVDDSQLPKDRFSAERLKGVDSTLKIQPAKLEDSAVYLCASSLVWGGGSYNEQFFGPGTRLTVL.

This clonotype was seen at least ten times. This chain uses TRBV27 with TRBJ1-2; weak D call: TRBD1 (5 bases). From germline, CDR1 is MNHEY and CDR2 SMNVEV (reference sequence). The CDR3 has 11 residues. Trimming stripped 6 bases from V and 8 bases from J, with 10 bases between. CDR3 sequence (DNA): TGTGCCAGCAGGTCCTACAGGGGCTACACCTTC. Residues: CASRSYRGYTF.

The genes are TRBV3-1 and TRBJ1-2; no definite D call. The V end was cut by 1 base, the J end by 3 bases, with 12 bases between. CDR3 length: 15 residues. In germline, CDR1 is LGHDT, CDR2 YNNKEL (reference sequence). CDR3 sequence (DNA): TGTGCCAGCAGCCAAGTGACGGCCCTTGACTATGGCTACACCTTC. Its translation: CASSQVTALDYGYTF. Full variable domain (remainder filled in from reference TRBV3-1 and TRBJ1-2): DTAVSQTPKYLVTQMGNDKSIKCEQNLGHDTMYWYKQDSKKFLKIMFSYNNKELIINETVPNRFSPKSPDKAHLNLHINSLELGDSAVYFCASSQVTALDYGYTFGSGTRLTVV.

This clonotype was detected ten times or more. This chain connects TRBV20-1 to TRBJ1-1, with 7 bases aligning to TRBD1. The length of the CDR3 is 16 residues. Looked up from germline, CDR1 is DFQATT and CDR2 is SNEGSKA (reference sequence). V gave up 5 bases and J gave up 0 bases; unmatched junction bases: 12. CDR3: CSAGPLKGGMNTEAFF. As DNA, the CDR3 is TGCAGTGCTGGACCTTTGAAAGGGGGCATGAACACTGAAGCTTTCTTT.

This clonotype was counted at least ten times. V is TRBV15 and J is TRBJ2-1; 8 bases line up with TRBD1. The CDR3 extends over 16 amino acids. V trimming: 0 bases; J trimming: 6 bases; junction bases outside the gene matches: 7. Germline assignment: CDR1 LNHNV and CDR2 YYDKDF (reference sequence). This CDR3 reads CATSRDWDRKGNEQFF. The CDR3 nucleotides read TGTGCCACCAGCAGAGATTGGGACAGGAAGGGCAATGAGCAGTTCTTC.

The V and J genes are TRBV2 and TRBJ2-5; D possibly uses TRBD1 or TRBD2 (5 bases each). V gave up 4 bases and J gave up 5 bases, with 14 bases separating them. Germline values: CDR1 SNHLY, CDR2 FYNNEI. This CDR3 comprises 14 residues. The CDR3 coding sequence is TGTGCCAGCAGTGGCCAACGGGGCGTGGAGACCCAGTACTTC. This gives the protein CASSGQRGVETQYF.

This clonotype has ten or more counts. The rearrangement uses TRBV11-3 and TRBJ1-1, with D unclear. The germline V and J ends were trimmed by 4 bases and 3 bases, with 9 bases remaining between them. Per germline, CDR1 SGHNT and CDR2 YENEEA. The CDR3 is 13 amino acids. For the CDR3, the DNA is TGTGCCAGCAGCTCATCCGTCGACACTGAAGCTTTCTTT. Protein sequence: CASSSSVDTEAFF.

This clonotype was seen at least ten times. The chain couples TRBV5-1 to TRBJ1-2; no clear D gene. Trimming took off 1 base at V and 1 base at J, with 5 bases between the two ends. The CDR3 is made up of 13 amino acids. Germline V gives CDR1 SGHRS, CDR2 YFSETQ. The CDR3 nucleotides are TGCGCCAGCAGCTTGATGAGTAACTATGGCTACACCTTC. This encodes CASSLMSNYGYTF.

There are a few counts of this clonotype. CDR3 amino acids: CASTDPPKNEQYF. Written as DNA, the CDR3 is TGTGCCAGCACCGACCCCCCTAAGAACGAGCAGTACTTC. The rearrangement links TRBV6-2 or TRBV6-3 to TRBJ2-7; D ambiguous. Germline V CDR1 and CDR2: MNHEY, SVGEGT. V was trimmed by 7 bases and J by 5 bases, leaving 15 bases between them. The CDR3 spans 13 residues.

This clonotype turned up a few times. J is TRBJ1-5 and V is TRBV25-1; TRBD1 is a possible D gene (6 bases). Germline values: CDR1 MGHDK, CDR2 SYGVNS. CDR3 length: 17 residues. The CDR3 region is CAPTTQTGIYSNQPQHF. The DNA of the CDR3 is TGTGCTCCTACGACGCAGACAGGCATTTATAGCAATCAGCCCCAGCATTTT.

The chain links TRBV14 to TRBJ2-2; D remains unclear. The V end was cut by 3 bases, the J end by 0 bases, with 8 bases between. Per germline, CDR1 SGHDN and CDR2 FVKESK. The CDR3 length is 15 residues. In nucleotides, the CDR3 is TGTGCCAGCAGCCATCTGCGGCCGAACACCGGGGAGCTGTTTTTT. This sequence encodes CASSHLRPNTGELFF.